The T cell receptor beta chain under discussion was sequenced for a study of cytomegalovirus exposure and HLA in healthy donors. General observations from the study: Researchers catalogued approximately 170 TCR beta chains as cytomegalovirus-associated.

This clone was seen just once. The antigen remains undetermined. Separate from the roughly 630-subject first cohort was the approximately 120-subject validation cohort, to which the donors belonged. CDR1 and CDR2 (germline): MNHEY, SVGAGI. Trimming cost V 0 bases and J 4 bases, with 14 bases left between them. This CDR3 has 16 residues. Generated by immunoSEQ multiplex PCR, the TCRdb table keeps only in-frame clones and is missing some. The data contain 260,000 or so clones, 90% of them singletons. The sequence was obtained from a woman aged 30 to 39 in good health and CMV-seronegative. Sequencing was done on a sample of PBMCs. The chain carries TRBV6-5 and TRBJ2-3; either TRBD1 or TRBD2 may supply D (5 bases each). CDR3: CASSYSPRGLADTQYF. In nucleotides, the CDR3 is TGTGCCAGCAGTTACTCGCCCCGGGGCCTGGCAGATACGCAGTATTTT.